This TCR beta chain was sequenced in a study of T cell clonality in common variable immunodeficiency. Profiled with immunoSEQ multiplex PCR; TCRdb holds only in-frame clones, not every one. The sample yields tens of thousands of clones, without any singletons. This clone was detected ten times or more. A read error may account for a junction end that differs from germline. The read ends 3 residues before the CDR3 terminus; that terminus is restored from the germline J gene. The CDR3 spans 15 residues. Germline V CDR1 and CDR2: LGHNA, YNFKEQ. The receptor's source is a person aged 18-70 years in good health. The specimen sequenced was peripheral blood mononuclear cells. The rearrangement uses TRBV4-2 and TRBJ1-5; D uncertain. CDR3 region: CASSQDTGIWWPQHF. The sequenced CDR3 bases are TGCGCCAGCAGCCAAGATACCGGTATTTGGTGGCCC.